One and the same sample provided the 20 T cell receptor beta chains below, sequenced in a study of blood T cell repertoires in COVID-19. TCRdb's copy holds only in-frame clones and misses some; the assay was immunoSEQ multiplex PCR. The sample holds about 410,000 clones, 90% seen once. The sequenced sample consisted of PBMCs or T cells enriched from blood (not recorded which). Receptor source: a man between 18 and 35 years old who had recovered from COVID-19.

The rearrangement links TRBV6-1 to TRBJ1-3; 7 bases are a match to TRBD1. J was trimmed by 2 bases and V by 2 bases; bases with no gene match: 3. Per the germline V gene, CDR1 is MNHNS and CDR2 is SASEGT. CDR3 length: 15 residues. This chain's CDR3 is CASSERDRTGNTIYF. CDR3 nucleotides: TGTGCCAGCAGTGAACGGGACAGAACTGGAAACACCATATATTTT.

The CDR3 is CASSLAYTGLGEKLFF. CDR3 coding DNA: TGCGCCAGCAGCTTGGCCTATACAGGGTTAGGGGAAAAACTGTTTTTT. The chain employs TRBV5-1 and TRBJ1-4; a weak D match, TRBD1 (6 bases). Germline CDR1 SGHRS, CDR2 YFSETQ. The CDR3 is 16 residues long. V lost 0 bases to trimming and J lost 8 bases, with 17 bases between them. The whole variable domain, filled in from reference TRBV5-1 and TRBJ1-4, reads KAGVTQTPRYLIKTRGQQVTLSCSPISGHRSVSWYQQTPGQGLQFLFEYFSETQRNKGNFPGRFSGRQFSNSRSEMNVSTLELGDSALYLCASSLAYTGLGEKLFFGSGTQLSVL.

The rearrangement uses TRBV18 and TRBJ2-2; D might be TRBD1 (7 bases). The germline gives CDR1 KGHSH, CDR2 LQKENI. The length of the CDR3 is 16 residues. Trimming shortened V by 3 bases and J by 5 bases, and 16 bases separated the two germline ends. The CDR3 DNA sequence: TGTGCCAGCTCACCTGGAGGGACAGTTATGACCGGGGAGCTGTTTTTT. The encoded protein is CASSPGGTVMTGELFF.

The genes are TRBV7-6 and TRBJ1-5; D gene uncertain. Trimming stripped 5 bases from V and 4 bases from J, with 21 bases between. The germline gives CDR1 SGHVS, CDR2 FNYEAQ. CDR3 length equals 17 residues. In nucleotides, the CDR3 is TGTGCCAGCAGCCCCGGCCCACGTCCTGACATTAATCAGCCCCAGCATTTT. This sequence encodes CASSPGPRPDINQPQHF.

This sequence joins TRBV5-1 and TRBJ1-3; D call uncertain. The CDR3 loop spans 16 amino acids. The V and J ends lost 5 bases and 0 bases respectively, with 15 bases between them. Germline CDR1 reads SGHRS; CDR2 reads YFSETQ. The CDR3 coding sequence is TGCGCCAGCAGTCCGCTACCTGAGTCCTCTGGAAACACCATATATTTT. It codes for CASSPLPESSGNTIYF.

Written as DNA, the CDR3 is TGTGCCAGCAGCCCGAGTCTCCCTCCCGCAGATACGCAGTATTTT. It yields the protein CASSPSLPPADTQYF. V gene TRBV7-3 combines with J gene TRBJ2-3, with D hard to call. Trimming took off 5 bases at V and 4 bases at J, with 16 bases between the two ends. CDR3 length equals 15 residues. Germline CDR1 reads SGHTA; CDR2 reads FQGTGA.

The CDR3 DNA sequence: TGTGCCAGCAGCTCCGACAGGGCCATCAATTCACCCCTCCACTTT. It encodes CASSSDRAINSPLHF. J is TRBJ1-6 and V is TRBV5-4; 7 bases align to TRBD1. Losses at the gene ends were 3 bases for V and 7 bases for J; bases not matched to a gene: 7. The germline V gene has CDR1 SGHNT and CDR2 YYREEE (reference sequence). The CDR3 extends over 15 amino acids. Together with reference TRBV5-4 and TRBJ1-6, the CDR3 gives the full variable domain: ETGVTQSPTHLIKTRGQQVTLRCSSQSGHNTVSWYQQALGQGPQFIFQYYREEENGRGNFPPRFSGLQFPNYSSELNVNALELDDSALYLCASSSDRAINSPLHFGNGTRLTVT.

This clone was observed a handful of times. This chain uses TRBV20-1 with TRBJ1-2; D is perhaps TRBD1 (5 bases). The germline V and J ends were trimmed by 6 bases and 6 bases, with 11 bases remaining between them. Germline CDR1 reads DFQATT; CDR2 reads SNEGSKA (reference sequence). This CDR3 comprises 11 residues. In DNA, the CDR3 is TGCAGTGCAGCAGGGTACAATGGCTACACCTTC. Its translation: CSAAGYNGYTF.

This clone was observed a few times. J is TRBJ1-5 and V is TRBV15; 10 bases match TRBD1. V was pared by 3 bases and J by 5 bases, with 4 bases of the junction left unmatched. The CDR3 totals 15 residues. CDR1 is LNHNV, CDR2 YYDKDF, per germline (reference sequence). CDR3 amino acids: CATSSGQGGYQPQHF. The DNA for the CDR3 is TGTGCCACCAGCAGTGGACAGGGGGGGTATCAGCCCCAGCATTTT.

J is TRBJ2-3 and V is TRBV9; 7 nucleotides align to TRBD2. This CDR3 comprises 14 residues. V lost 4 bases, J lost 6 bases, and 8 bases stayed unmatched. Germline V CDR1 and CDR2: SGDLS, YYNGEE. The CDR3 nucleotides read TGTGCCAGCAGCCCCGGACTAGTGTCGGATACGCAGTATTTT. This translates into CASSPGLVSDTQYF.

V and J are TRBV28 and TRBJ1-1; TRBD1 matches 7 bases. Germline CDR1 MDHEN, CDR2 SYDVKM. The CDR3 contains 15 residues. The V gene end was trimmed by 3 bases and the J gene end by 4 bases; junction bases not matched to a gene: 8. The CDR3 reads CASSFRGNILTEAFF. The DNA of the CDR3 is TGTGCCAGCAGTTTCAGGGGGAATATCCTCACTGAAGCTTTCTTT. Looking up the rest from reference TRBV28 and TRBJ1-1 gives the full variable domain: DVKVTQSSRYLVKRTGEKVFLECVQDMDHENMFWYRQDPGLGLRLIYFSYDVKMKEKGDIPEGYSVSREKKERFSLILESASTNQTSMYLCASSFRGNILTEAFFGQGTRLTVV.

This sequence joins TRBV10-3 and TRBJ1-2; tentatively, D is TRBD1 (6 bases). With 11 bases removed from V and 4 bases from J, the gap between germline ends came to 14 bases. The CDR3 has 12 amino acids. Germline V gene sequence: CDR1 ENHRY, CDR2 SYGVKD. This chain's CDR3 is CAAVGAAYGYTF. CDR3 in DNA: TGTGCCGCGGTGGGGGCAGCCTATGGCTACACCTTC.

The chain recombines TRBV5-4 with TRBJ1-4, with unresolved D. This CDR3 is 16 amino acids long. Per the germline V gene, CDR1 is SGHNT and CDR2 is YYREEE (reference sequence). Trimming removed 0 bases from V and 0 bases from J, with 9 bases in between. The CDR3 bases are TGTGCCAGCAGCTTGGATGGCGGGACAACTAATGAAAAACTGTTTTTT. Amino acids: CASSLDGGTTNEKLFF.

The chain recombines TRBV18 with TRBJ1-5; TRBD1 matches 10 bases. CDR1 and CDR2 (germline): KGHSH, LQKENI. V lost 1 base to trimming and J lost 2 bases; unmatched junction nucleotides: 8. This CDR3 is built from 18 residues. The CDR3 is CASSPRTSGTGGNQPQHF. For the CDR3, the DNA is TGTGCCAGCTCACCACGTACCTCCGGGACAGGGGGCAATCAGCCCCAGCATTTT.

A few counts support this clone. The chain couples TRBV19 to TRBJ2-2, with 7 bases identical to TRBD2. With V trimmed by 6 bases and J by 6 bases, 1 base remained unmatched. The CDR3 runs to 12 residues. Germline assignment: CDR1 LNHDA and CDR2 SQIVND (reference sequence). The CDR3 region is CASRSGAGELFF. As DNA, the CDR3 is TGTGCCAGTAGGAGCGGGGCCGGGGAGCTGTTTTTT.

This chain uses TRBV6-1 with TRBJ2-4; weak D call: TRBD1 (5 bases). Trimming stripped 1 base from V and 1 base from J, with 8 bases between. This CDR3 region has 15 residues. From germline, CDR1 is MNHNS and CDR2 SASEGT. The CDR3 coding sequence is TGTGCCAGCAGTGAAGGGGGCAGCGCCAAAAACATTCAGTACTTC. Translated, it gives CASSEGGSAKNIQYF.

This chain uses TRBV19 with TRBJ1-5, with no clear D. The germline V gene encodes CDR1 LNHDA and CDR2 SQIVND (reference sequence). V was pared by 6 bases and J by 4 bases, with 10 bases between. This CDR3 contains 13 residues. This CDR3 is CASSALLNQPQHF. CDR3 nucleotides: TGTGCCAGTAGCGCCCTCCTAAATCAGCCCCAGCATTTT.

J is TRBJ2-1 and V is TRBV28; TRBD1 matches at 9 bases. Per the germline V gene, CDR1 is MDHEN and CDR2 is SYDVKM. J gave up 4 bases and V 6 bases, and 10 bases lay outside the gene matches. CDR3 size: 16 residues. CDR3 loop: CASSQADRGGYNEQFF. The CDR3 DNA reads as TGTGCCAGCAGCCAAGCGGACAGGGGAGGATACAATGAGCAGTTCTTC.

The chain employs TRBV7-3 and TRBJ2-1; 8 bases agree with TRBD2. This CDR3 contains 15 residues. Losses at the gene ends were 5 bases for V and 7 bases for J; bases not matched to a gene: 10. The germline V gene has CDR1 SGHTA and CDR2 FQGTGA. The chain's CDR3 is CASSPRAGGWNEQFF. CDR3 nucleotide sequence: TGTGCCAGCAGCCCCCGTGCGGGGGGCTGGAATGAGCAGTTCTTC.

This clone was seen only once. V is TRBV27 and J is TRBJ2-7, with 13 bases identical to TRBD2. The CDR3 totals 16 residues. Looked up from germline, CDR1 is MNHEY and CDR2 is SMNVEV (reference sequence). V shed 4 bases and J 1 base; nucleotides not matched to a gene: 4. CDR3 residues: CASSSGTSGISYEQYF. In nucleotides, the CDR3 is TGTGCCAGCAGTTCCGGGACTAGCGGGATATCCTACGAGCAGTACTTC.